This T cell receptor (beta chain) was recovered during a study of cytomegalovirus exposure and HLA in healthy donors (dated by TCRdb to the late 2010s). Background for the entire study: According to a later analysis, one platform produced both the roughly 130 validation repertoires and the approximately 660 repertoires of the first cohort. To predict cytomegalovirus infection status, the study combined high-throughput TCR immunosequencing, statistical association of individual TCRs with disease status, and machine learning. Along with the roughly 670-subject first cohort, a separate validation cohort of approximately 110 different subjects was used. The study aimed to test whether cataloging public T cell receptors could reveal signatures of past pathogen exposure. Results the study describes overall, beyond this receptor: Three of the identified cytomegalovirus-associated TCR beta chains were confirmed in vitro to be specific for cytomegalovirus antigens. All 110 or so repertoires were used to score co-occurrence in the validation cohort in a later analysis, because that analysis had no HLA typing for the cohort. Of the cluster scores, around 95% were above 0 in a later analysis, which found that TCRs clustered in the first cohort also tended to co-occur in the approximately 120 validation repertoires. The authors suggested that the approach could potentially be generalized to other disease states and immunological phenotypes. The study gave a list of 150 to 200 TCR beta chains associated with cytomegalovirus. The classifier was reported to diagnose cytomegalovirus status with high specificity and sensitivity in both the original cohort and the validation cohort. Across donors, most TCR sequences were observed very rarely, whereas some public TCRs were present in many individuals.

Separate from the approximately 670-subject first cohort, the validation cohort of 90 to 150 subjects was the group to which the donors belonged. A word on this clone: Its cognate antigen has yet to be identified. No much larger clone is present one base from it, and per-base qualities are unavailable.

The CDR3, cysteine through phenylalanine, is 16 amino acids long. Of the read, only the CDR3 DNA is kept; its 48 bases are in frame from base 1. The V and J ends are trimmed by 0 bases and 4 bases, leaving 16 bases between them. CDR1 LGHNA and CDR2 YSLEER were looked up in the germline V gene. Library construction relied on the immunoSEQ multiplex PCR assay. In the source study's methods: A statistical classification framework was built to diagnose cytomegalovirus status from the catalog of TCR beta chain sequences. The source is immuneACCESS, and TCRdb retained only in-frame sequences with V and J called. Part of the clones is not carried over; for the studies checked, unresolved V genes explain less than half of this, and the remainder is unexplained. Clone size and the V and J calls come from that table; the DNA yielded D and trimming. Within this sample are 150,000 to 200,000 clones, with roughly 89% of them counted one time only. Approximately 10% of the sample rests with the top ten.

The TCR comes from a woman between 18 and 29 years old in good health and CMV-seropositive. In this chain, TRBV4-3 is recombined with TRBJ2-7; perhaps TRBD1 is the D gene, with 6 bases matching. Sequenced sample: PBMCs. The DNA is TGCGCCAGCAGCCAAGAACTGCTGGACAGATCTTACGAGCAGTACTTC. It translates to CASSQELLDRSYEQYF.